The clone carrying this T cell receptor (beta chain) was found once. Its antigen is undetermined. These data originate in a study of siplizumab effects on memory and regulatory T cells. Notes on the study in general: Roughly 80-97% of proliferating CD4+ or CD8+ clones lacked an assignable naive or memory phenotype. Naive T cells looked more diverse than memory cells and looked like major alloresponse contributors. Siplizumab produced a significant drop in alloreactive sequences attributable to unstimulated CD4+ memory cells.

Germline V gives CDR1 LNHDA, CDR2 SQIVND (reference sequence). The junction had 12 bases not matched to a gene; V was cut back by 7 bases and J by 7 bases. The CDR3 loop spans 15 amino acids. Profiled with immunoSEQ multiplex PCR; TCRdb holds only in-frame clones, not every one. This table has roughly 82,000 clones, roughly 90% appearing once. Input material: Tregs sorted from blood. The rearrangement joins TRBV19 to TRBJ1-5; 8 positions agree with TRBD1. The source is a human donor in good health. The CDR3 loop reads CASKAGQGANQPQHF. The CDR3 DNA reads TGTGCCAGTAAAGCGGGGCAGGGGGCAAACCAGCCCCAGCATTTT. The whole variable domain, filled in from reference TRBV19 and TRBJ1-5, reads DGGITQSPKYLFRKEGQNVTLSCEQNLNHDAMYWYRQDPGQGLRLIYYSQIVNDFQKGDIAEGYSVSREKKESFPLTVTSAQKNPTAFYLCASKAGQGANQPQHFGDGTRLSIL.